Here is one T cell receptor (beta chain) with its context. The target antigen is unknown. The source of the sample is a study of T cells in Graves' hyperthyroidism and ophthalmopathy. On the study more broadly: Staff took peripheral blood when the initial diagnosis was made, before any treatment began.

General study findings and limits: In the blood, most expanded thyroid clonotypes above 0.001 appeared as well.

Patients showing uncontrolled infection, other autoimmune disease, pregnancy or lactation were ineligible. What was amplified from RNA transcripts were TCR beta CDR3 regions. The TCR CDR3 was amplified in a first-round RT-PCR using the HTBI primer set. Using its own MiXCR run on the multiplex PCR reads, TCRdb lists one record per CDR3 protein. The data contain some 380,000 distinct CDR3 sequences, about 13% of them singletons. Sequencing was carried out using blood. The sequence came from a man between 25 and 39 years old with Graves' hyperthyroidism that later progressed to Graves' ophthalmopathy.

The chain's CDR3 is CASSWTERNSPLHF. Here the CDR3 DNA reads TGTGCCAGCAGTTGGACAGAGCGTAATTCACCCCTCCACTTT. The chain links TRBV3-1 to TRBJ1-6; the D gene is possibly TRBD1 (6 bases). The CDR3 spans 14 residues. Germline CDR1 LGHDT, CDR2 YNNKEL (reference sequence). V lost 6 bases and J lost 6, with 12 bases in between.